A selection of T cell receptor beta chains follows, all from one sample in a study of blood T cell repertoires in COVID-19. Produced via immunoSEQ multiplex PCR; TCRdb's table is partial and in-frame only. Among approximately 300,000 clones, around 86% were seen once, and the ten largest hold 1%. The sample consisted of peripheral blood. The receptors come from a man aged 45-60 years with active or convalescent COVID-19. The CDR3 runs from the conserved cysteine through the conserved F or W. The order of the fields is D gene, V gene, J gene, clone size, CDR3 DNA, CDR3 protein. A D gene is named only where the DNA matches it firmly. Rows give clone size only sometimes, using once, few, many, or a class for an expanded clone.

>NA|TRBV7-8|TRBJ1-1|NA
TGTGCCAGCAGCTTAGAAGGGGGTTATACTGAAGCTTTCTTT
CASSLEGGYTEAFF
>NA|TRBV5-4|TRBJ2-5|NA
TGTGCCAGCAGCTACAGACCACAAGAGACCCAGTACTTC
CASSYRPQETQYF
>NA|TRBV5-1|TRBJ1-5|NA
TGCGCCAGCAGCTTGGGCCCCTTTGTTTCGGGCAGGGGAAATCAGCCCCAGCATTTT
CASSLGPFVSGRGNQPQHF
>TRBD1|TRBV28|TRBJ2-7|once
TGTGCCAGCAGTCCGGGACAGGGGGCACGTTACGAGCAGTACTTC
CASSPGQGARYEQYF
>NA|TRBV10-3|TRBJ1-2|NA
TGTGCCATCAGCAGGGTTCCTTCGGCCTATGGCTACACCTTC
CAISRVPSAYGYTF
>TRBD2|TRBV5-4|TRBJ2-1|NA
TGTGCCAGCACCCTTACTAGCGGGTCCTACAATGAGCAGTTCTTC
CASTLTSGSYNEQFF
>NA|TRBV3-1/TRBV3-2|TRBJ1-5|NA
TGTGCCAGCAGCCCAGGAGACAGGACCCATCATCCGCCCCAGCATTTT
CASSPGDRTHHPPQHF
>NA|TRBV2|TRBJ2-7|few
TGTGCCAGCAGAGGTATTCGGGACTCGGGTGAGCAGTACTTC
CASRGIRDSGEQYF
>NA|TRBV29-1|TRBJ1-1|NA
TGCAGCGTTGAATACAGGGCGAACACTGAAGCTTTCTTT
CSVEYRANTEAFF
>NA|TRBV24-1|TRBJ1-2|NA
TGTGCCACCAGTGATTTCGTCTACAGGGTGAACTATGGCTACACCTTC
CATSDFVYRVNYGYTF
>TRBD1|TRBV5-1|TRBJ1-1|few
TGCGCCAGCAGCTTGCGGACAGGGACGAACACTGAAGCTTTCTTT
CASSLRTGTNTEAFF
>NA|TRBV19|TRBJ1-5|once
TGTGCTACTTCGGACAAGGACTATAGCAATCAGCCCCAGCATTTT
CATSDKDYSNQPQHF
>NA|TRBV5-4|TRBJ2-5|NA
TGTGCCAGCAGCCTAAACGGGGGGCCCGCGTCGGAGACCCAGTACTTC
CASSLNGGPASETQYF
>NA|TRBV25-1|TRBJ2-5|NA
TGTGCCAGCAGTGAATTCGGGGGAAAGACCCAGTACTTC
CASSEFGGKTQYF
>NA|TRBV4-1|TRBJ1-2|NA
TGCGCCAGCAGCCAAGACCCCAGGCAGAACTATGGCTACACCTTC
CASSQDPRQNYGYTF
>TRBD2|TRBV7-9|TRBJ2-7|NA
TGTGCCAGCAGCTTATCCGGGACTAGCGGGACTAACGAGCAGTACTTC
CASSLSGTSGTNEQYF
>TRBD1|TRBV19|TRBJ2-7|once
TGTGCCAGTAGTCCGGGCAGGGGGTTATGGGAGCAGTACTTC
CASSPGRGLWEQYF
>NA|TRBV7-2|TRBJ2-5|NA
TGTGCCAGCAGCTTATATCCCATCGGCGGAGAGACCCAGTACTTC
CASSLYPIGGETQYF
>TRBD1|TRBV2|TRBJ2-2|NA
TGTGCCAGGGATGGTGGGACAGGGGGGACCGGGGAGCTGTTTTTT
CARDGGTGGTGELFF
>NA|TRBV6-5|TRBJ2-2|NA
TGTGCCAGTAAGCGAACGAACACCGGGGAGCTGTTTTTT
CASKRTNTGELFF
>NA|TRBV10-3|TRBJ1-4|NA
TGTGCCATCAGTGACGTCTATCCCGGGCGGGATGAAAAACTGTTTTTT
CAISDVYPGRDEKLFF
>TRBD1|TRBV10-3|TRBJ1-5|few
TGTGCCATCAGTAAGGGACAGGGAACGGGTCAGCCCCAGCATTTT
CAISKGQGTGQPQHF
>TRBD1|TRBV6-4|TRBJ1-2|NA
TGTGCCAGCAGTCCCTCGACGACCAGGGGGATTATTTATGGCTACACCTTC
CASSPSTTRGIIYGYTF
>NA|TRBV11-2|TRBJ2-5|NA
TGTGCCAGCAGCTCACCAACGGGTGAAACCCAGTACTTC
CASSSPTGETQYF
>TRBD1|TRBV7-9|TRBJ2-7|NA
TGTGCCAGCAGCTTAGACAGGGGTATGGGTGAGCAGTACTTC
CASSLDRGMGEQYF
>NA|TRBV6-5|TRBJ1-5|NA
TGTGCCAGCAGGGTCTCAACATATAGCAATCAGCCCCAGCATTTT
CASRVSTYSNQPQHF
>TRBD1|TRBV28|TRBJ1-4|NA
TGTGCCAGCAGCCCGGGGACAGCCCAAGAAAAACTGTTTTTT
CASSPGTAQEKLFF
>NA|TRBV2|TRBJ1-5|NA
TGTGCCAGCAGTCCACAGGGTTCGGAGCCCCAGCATTTT
CASSPQGSEPQHF
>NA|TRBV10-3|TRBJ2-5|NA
TGTGCCATCAGTTCTACTCAAGAGACCCAGTACTTC
CAISSTQETQYF
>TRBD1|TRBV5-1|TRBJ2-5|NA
TGCGCCAGCAGCTTGGCAGGGGGAGAAGAGACCCAGTACTTC
CASSLAGGEETQYF
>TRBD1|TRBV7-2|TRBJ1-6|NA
TGTGCCAGCAGTTTTACAGGGGGCATTATGTTTTCACCCCTCCACTTT
CASSFTGGIMFSPLHF
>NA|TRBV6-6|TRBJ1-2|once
TGTGCCAGCAGTACCGACAGCGACTATGGCTACACCTTC
CASSTDSDYGYTF
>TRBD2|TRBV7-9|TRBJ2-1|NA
TGTGCCAGCAGCTCCCGACTAGCGGGGTCTTACAATGAGCAGTTCTTC
CASSSRLAGSYNEQFF
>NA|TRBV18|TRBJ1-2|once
TGTGCCAGCTCAACCCGGGAGGGTGCCTATGGCTACACCTTC
CASSTREGAYGYTF
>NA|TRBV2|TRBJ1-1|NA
TGTGCCAGCATTCGGAGACAGGCCCCTAACACTGAAGCTTTCTTT
CASIRRQAPNTEAFF
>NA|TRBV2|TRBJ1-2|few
TGTGCCAGCACCGGGTTGGGTGGCTACACCTTC
CASTGLGGYTF
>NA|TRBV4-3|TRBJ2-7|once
TGCGCCAGCAGCCAAGATCGGGCCGGACGAGCGGACTACGAGCAGTACTTC
CASSQDRAGRADYEQYF
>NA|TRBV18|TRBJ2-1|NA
TGTGCCAGCTCACCAGGGTTTAGCGGAGGGCACTACAATGAGCAGTTCTTC
CASSPGFSGGHYNEQFF
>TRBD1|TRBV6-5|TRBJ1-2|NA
TGTGCCAGCAGTTACGAGTCCAGGGGGCCATTGAGGGGCTACACCTTC
CASSYESRGPLRGYTF
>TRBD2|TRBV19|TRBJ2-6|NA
TGTGCCAGTAGTATACAAGCGGGAGGTGCTGGGGCCAACGTCCTGACTTTC
CASSIQAGGAGANVLTF
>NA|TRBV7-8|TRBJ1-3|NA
TGTGCCAGCAGCTTAATGGGCCTCACTGGAAACACCATATATTTT
CASSLMGLTGNTIYF
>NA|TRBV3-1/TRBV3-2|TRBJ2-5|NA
TGTGCCAGCAGCCAAGCGTTGGCAGGACTGGGGGAGACCCAGTACTTC
CASSQALAGLGETQYF
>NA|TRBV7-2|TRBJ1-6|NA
TGTGCCAGCAGCTTAGTAGGGGGTGATAATAATTCACCCCTCCACTTT
CASSLVGGDNNSPLHF
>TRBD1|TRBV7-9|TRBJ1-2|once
TGTGCCAGCAGCACGGGCCCCGACAGGGACCGGTACTTC
CASSTGPDRDRYF
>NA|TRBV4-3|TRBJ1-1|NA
TGCGCCAGCAGCCACATACAGGGTAGGGGTACGAACACTGAAGCTTTCTTT
CASSHIQGRGTNTEAFF
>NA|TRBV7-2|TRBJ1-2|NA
TGTGCCAGCAGCTTAGCGCTGGGCTTTGCAACTCTCTACACCTTC
CASSLALGFATLYTF
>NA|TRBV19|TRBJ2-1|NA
TGTGCCAGTAGTATAGGGGGGGACAATGAGCAGTTCTTC
CASSIGGDNEQFF
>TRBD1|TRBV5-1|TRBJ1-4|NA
TGCGCCAGCAGCTTGGGACAGGGAGAAGAAAAACTGTTTTTT
CASSLGQGEEKLFF
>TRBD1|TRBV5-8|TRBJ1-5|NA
TGTGCCAGCAGCTTGGAAGGGGGCTTTCAGCCCCAGCATTTT
CASSLEGGFQPQHF
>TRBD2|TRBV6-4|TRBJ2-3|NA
TGTGCCAGCAGAGCCGGGGGGGCCGGGGATACGCAGTATTTT
CASRAGGAGDTQYF
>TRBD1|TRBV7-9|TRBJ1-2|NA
TGTGCCAGCAGCTGGGGACAGGGGGCATATGGCTACACCTTC
CASSWGQGAYGYTF
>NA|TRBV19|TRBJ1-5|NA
TGTGCCAGTAGTATCTTTGCAGGGGAACAGCCCCAGCATTTT
CASSIFAGEQPQHF
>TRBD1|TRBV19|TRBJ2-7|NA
TGTGCCAGTAGTGGACAGGTTAGCTCCTACGAGCAGTACTTC
CASSGQVSSYEQYF
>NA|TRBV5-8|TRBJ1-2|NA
TGTGCCAGCAGCCCACGAGGGGACTTGAACACCTTC
CASSPRGDLNTF
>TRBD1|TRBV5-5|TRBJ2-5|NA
TGTGCCAGCAGCTTATTATCCGGGACAGGGTACTTC
CASSLLSGTGYF
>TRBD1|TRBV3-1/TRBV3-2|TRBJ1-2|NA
TGTGCCAGCAGCCGCGGACAGGGGGCTCCAGAGGGCTACACCTTC
CASSRGQGAPEGYTF
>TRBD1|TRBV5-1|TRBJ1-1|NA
TGCGCCAGCAGCATAGAACAGGGGAGTCAAGCTTTCTTT
CASSIEQGSQAFF
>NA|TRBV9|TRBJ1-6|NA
TGTGCCAGCAGCCCCCTCTATAATTCACCCCTCCACTTT
CASSPLYNSPLHF
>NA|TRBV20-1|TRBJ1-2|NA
TGCAGTGCTAGAGAGGGGCTGGGCTACACCTTC
CSAREGLGYTF